Listed below are T cell receptor beta chains from one sample, sequenced in a study of T-cell memory formation after mild COVID-19. TCRdb ran MiXCR on the 5' RACE reads and lists one entry per CDR3 protein. The sample comprises about 430,000 distinct CDR3 sequences, 20% to 25% of which are singletons, and roughly 9.7% rests with the top ten. The source material was PBMCs or a T cell subset sorted from them (not recorded which). These TCRs come from an adult woman who had mild COVID-19 (a few samples of this study predate the infection). Cell type and time point are not known. CDR3s include the opening cysteine and the closing phenylalanine or tryptophan. A D gene is named only where the DNA matches it firmly. Some rows mark clone size as missing; the rest say once, few, many or name a class of expanded clone.

>NA|TRBV18|NA|TRBJ1-2
CASSPGRMNYGYTF
TGTGCCAGCTCTCCGGGACGAATGAACTATGGCTACACCTTC
>NA|TRBV7-2|many|TRBJ2-2
CASSLGVARTGELFF
TGTGCCAGCAGCTTAGGTGTCGCGCGCACCGGGGAGCTGTTTTTT
>TRBD1|TRBV24-1|NA|TRBJ1-2
CATSEPRTGDRGYTF
TGTGCCACCAGTGAACCCCGGACAGGGGATCGGGGCTACACCTTC
>TRBD1|TRBV20-1|few|TRBJ1-5
CSARLPGQGVEGNQPQHF
TGCAGTGCTCGACTCCCGGGACAGGGGGTTGAAGGCAATCAGCCCCAGCATTTT
>TRBD2|TRBV6-2/TRBV6-3|NA|TRBJ2-1
CASNRALAGANEQFF
TGTGCCAGCAATCGGGCGCTAGCGGGAGCCAATGAGCAGTTCTTC
>NA|TRBV2|few|TRBJ2-5
CASSDVLTVLGKETQYF
TGTGCCAGCAGTGATGTCCTGACAGTCTTGGGGAAAGAGACCCAGTACTTC
>NA|TRBV19|NA|TRBJ1-6
CASSMGVVSPLHF
TGTGCCAGTAGTATGGGGGTTGTTTCACCCCTCCACTTT
>NA|TRBV3-1|NA|TRBJ2-6
CASSWGLSGANVLTF
TGTGCCAGCAGTTGGGGCCTCTCTGGGGCCAACGTCCTGACTTTC
>NA|TRBV7-2|few|TRBJ1-5
CASSLGQWVNQPQHF
TGTGCCAGCAGCCTTGGACAGTGGGTGAATCAGCCCCAGCATTTT
>TRBD2|TRBV6-2/TRBV6-3|NA|TRBJ2-5
CASRSSGPQETQYF
TGTGCCAGCAGGTCTAGCGGGCCGCAAGAGACCCAGTACTTC
>TRBD1|TRBV5-1|few|TRBJ1-4
CASSSTPTGRTNEKLFF
TGCGCCAGCAGCTCGACTCCGACAGGGCGGACTAATGAAAAACTGTTTTTT
>NA|TRBV24-1|NA|TRBJ2-1
CATSDQKGEGNNEQFF
TGTGCCACCAGTGATCAAAAGGGGGAGGGGAACAATGAGCAGTTCTTC
>NA|TRBV5-8|few|TRBJ2-6
CASSFGISGANVLTF
TGTGCCAGCAGCTTTGGGATCTCTGGGGCCAACGTCCTGACTTTC
>TRBD1|TRBV3-1|NA|TRBJ2-3
CASSPTGQAHQDTQYF
TGTGCCAGCAGCCCTACGGGACAGGCACATCAAGATACGCAGTATTTT
>TRBD1|TRBV7-8|few|TRBJ1-2
CASSWTGLSNYGYTF
TGTGCCAGCAGCTGGACAGGATTGTCTAACTATGGCTACACCTTC
>NA|TRBV14|NA|TRBJ2-5
CASSRRGTETQYF
TGTGCCAGCAGCCGGAGGGGGACAGAGACCCAGTACTTC
>TRBD1|TRBV15|NA|TRBJ2-1
CATSRGGTGPFF
TGTGCCACCAGCAGAGGAGGGACAGGGCCGTTCTTC
>TRBD1|TRBV12-3/TRBV12-4|NA|TRBJ1-1
CASRRTGPNTEAFF
TGTGCCAGCAGGAGGACAGGGCCGAACACTGAAGCTTTCTTT
>NA|TRBV7-3|NA|TRBJ2-7
CASSLTGARSEQYF
TGTGCCAGCAGCTTAACGGGGGCGAGAAGCGAGCAGTACTTC
>NA|TRBV12-3/TRBV12-4|NA|TRBJ2-1
CASTLSGPPLDEQFF
TGTGCCAGCACGCTTTCAGGGCCCCCTTTGGATGAGCAGTTCTTC
>NA|TRBV29-1|few|TRBJ2-7
CSVEAGSYEQYF
TGCAGCGTTGAGGCCGGCTCCTACGAGCAGTACTTC
>TRBD1|TRBV5-1|NA|TRBJ2-5
CASSSTRTGPVETQYF
TGCGCCAGCAGCTCAACACGGACAGGGCCGGTTGAGACCCAGTACTTC
>NA|TRBV5-1|NA|TRBJ2-1
CASSAPGRPFYNEQFF
TGCGCCAGCAGCGCCCCGGGCAGGCCCTTTTACAATGAGCAGTTCTTC
>TRBD1|TRBV20-1|NA|TRBJ1-1
CSARDGTGNTEAFF
TGCAGTGCTAGAGACGGGACAGGGAACACTGAAGCTTTCTTT
>TRBD2|TRBV18|NA|TRBJ2-1
CASSSAIGGGNEQFF
TGTGCCAGCTCATCCGCGATAGGCGGGGGCAATGAGCAGTTCTTC
>NA|TRBV12-3/TRBV12-4|few|TRBJ2-2
CASSLGESHWTGELFF
TGTGCCAGCAGTTTAGGGGAGTCCCACTGGACCGGGGAGCTGTTTTTT
>TRBD2|TRBV2|few|TRBJ2-7
CASSAKGTSVEQYF
TGTGCCAGCAGTGCCAAAGGGACTAGCGTCGAGCAGTACTTC
>TRBD2|TRBV11-1|NA|TRBJ2-7
CASSTRLAGPRDEQYF
TGTGCCAGCAGCACTCGACTAGCGGGGCCCCGGGACGAGCAGTACTTC
>NA|TRBV3-1|few|TRBJ1-6
CASSEMDSVVSVRAYNSPLHF
TGTGCCAGCAGCGAGATGGACAGTGTTGTGTCCGTTAGGGCCTATAATTCACCCCTCCACTTT
>TRBD1|TRBV5-1|NA|TRBJ1-5
CASSLNTGGNQPQHF
TGCGCCAGCAGCCTTAACACAGGGGGCAATCAGCCCCAGCATTTT
>NA|TRBV11-2|few|TRBJ1-1
CASSLLRTEAFF
TGTGCCAGCAGCTTACTGCGGACAGAAGCTTTCTTT
>NA|TRBV11-2|NA|TRBJ2-1
CASSLRLSGGSYNEQFF
TGTGCCAGCAGCCTCCGACTTAGCGGCGGTTCCTACAATGAGCAGTTCTTC
>NA|TRBV6-2/TRBV6-3|many|TRBJ2-5
CASSYDPYNGHETQYF
TGTGCCAGCAGTTACGACCCTTATAATGGACATGAGACCCAGTACTTC
>NA|TRBV27|many|TRBJ2-7
CASSLTAGSSISEQYF
TGTGCCAGCAGTTTAACAGCCGGGTCTTCTATCTCCGAGCAGTACTTC
>NA|TRBV3-1|NA|TRBJ2-7
CASSQDPRQAYYEQYF
TGTGCCAGCAGCCAAGATCCGCGACAGGCCTATTACGAGCAGTACTTC
>NA|TRBV11-2|NA|TRBJ2-3
CASSLWSSAGHNTQYF
TGTGCCAGCAGCTTATGGAGTTCCGCGGGTCACAATACGCAGTATTTT